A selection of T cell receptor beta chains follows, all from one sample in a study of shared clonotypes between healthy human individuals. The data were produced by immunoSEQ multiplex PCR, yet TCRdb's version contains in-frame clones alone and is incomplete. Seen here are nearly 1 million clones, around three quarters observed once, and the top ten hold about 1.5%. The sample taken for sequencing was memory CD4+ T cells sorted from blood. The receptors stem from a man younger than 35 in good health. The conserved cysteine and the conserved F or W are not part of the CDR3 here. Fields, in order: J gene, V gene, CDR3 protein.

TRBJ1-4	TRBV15	ATSTDRATNEKLF
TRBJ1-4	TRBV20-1	SASDGEKLF
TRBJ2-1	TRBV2	ASNRDLYNEQF
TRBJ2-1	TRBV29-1	SVGRQEYNEQF
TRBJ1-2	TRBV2	ASRDRADGYT
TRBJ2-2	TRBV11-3	ASSLGFTGELF
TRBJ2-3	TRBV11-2	ASSLLKQSTDTQY
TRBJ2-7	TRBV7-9	ASSSQQGRGEQY
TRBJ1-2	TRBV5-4	ASYGGGRPGYGYT
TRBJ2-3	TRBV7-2	ASSLQDTQY
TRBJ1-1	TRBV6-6	ASSYSGSTEAF
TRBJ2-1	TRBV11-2	ASSLVAGGYNEQF
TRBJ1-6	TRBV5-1	ASSLAGQGRSPLH
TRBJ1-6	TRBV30	AWSVGFDSPLH
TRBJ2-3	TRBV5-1	ASRGSDTQY
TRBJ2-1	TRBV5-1	ASRRGTNDNEQF
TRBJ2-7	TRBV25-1	ASSAKDRARDEQY
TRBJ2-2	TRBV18	ASSPPQGRSTGELF
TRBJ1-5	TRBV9	ASSVQGNGQPQH
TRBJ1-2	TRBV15	ATSRPSGRQGDYT
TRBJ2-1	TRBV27	ASRRTSGRTNEQF
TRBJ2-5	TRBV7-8	ASRDYGGRVQETQY
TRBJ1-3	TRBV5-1	ASSPLGWGNTIY
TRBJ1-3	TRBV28	ASSSSRQRGKDTIY
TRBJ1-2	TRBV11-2	ASSTEGQEIGYT
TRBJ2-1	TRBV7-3	ASSSQGSEQF
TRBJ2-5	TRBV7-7	ASIHRTVEETQY
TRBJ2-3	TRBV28	ASSFGGRAADTQY
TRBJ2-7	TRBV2	ASSGASGTYEQY
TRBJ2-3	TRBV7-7	ASSPGTGRTDTQY
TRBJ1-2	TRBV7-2	ASSSGQGLRGYT
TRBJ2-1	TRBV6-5	ASSRASGGEGEQF
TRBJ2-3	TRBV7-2	ASRRRTSTDTQY
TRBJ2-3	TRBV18	ASSPTLADTDTQY
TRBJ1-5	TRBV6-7	ASSYPYYQH
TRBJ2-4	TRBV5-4	ASSSGAKNIQY
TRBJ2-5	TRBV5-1	ASSLTSGTSQETQY
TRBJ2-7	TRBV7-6	ASSSGTSGNYEQY
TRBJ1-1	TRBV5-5	ASSLSDRLGNTEAF
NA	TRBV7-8	ASSLTPGGASSSYEQY
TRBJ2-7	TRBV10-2	ASKAVHYEQY
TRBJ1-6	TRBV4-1	ASSPWQGNSSPLH
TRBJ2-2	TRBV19	ASIESSNTGELF
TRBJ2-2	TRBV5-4	ASSLGGQVIGELF
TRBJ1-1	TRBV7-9	ASSSFGGQGDEAF
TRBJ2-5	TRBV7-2	ATTGGGRETQY
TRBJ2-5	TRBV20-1	SAGGETQY
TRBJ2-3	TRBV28	ASRGGGRNTDTQY
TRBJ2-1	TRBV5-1	ASSLVGGLRNEQF
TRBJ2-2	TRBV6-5	ASSSPLGDTGELF
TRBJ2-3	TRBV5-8	ASSPLPGTGATDTQY
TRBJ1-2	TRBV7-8	ASSPGTYGYGYT
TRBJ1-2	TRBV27	ASSFVADRNYGYT
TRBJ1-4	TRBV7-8	ASSLAPGRINEKLF
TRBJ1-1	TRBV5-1	ASTLGQGKLNTEAF